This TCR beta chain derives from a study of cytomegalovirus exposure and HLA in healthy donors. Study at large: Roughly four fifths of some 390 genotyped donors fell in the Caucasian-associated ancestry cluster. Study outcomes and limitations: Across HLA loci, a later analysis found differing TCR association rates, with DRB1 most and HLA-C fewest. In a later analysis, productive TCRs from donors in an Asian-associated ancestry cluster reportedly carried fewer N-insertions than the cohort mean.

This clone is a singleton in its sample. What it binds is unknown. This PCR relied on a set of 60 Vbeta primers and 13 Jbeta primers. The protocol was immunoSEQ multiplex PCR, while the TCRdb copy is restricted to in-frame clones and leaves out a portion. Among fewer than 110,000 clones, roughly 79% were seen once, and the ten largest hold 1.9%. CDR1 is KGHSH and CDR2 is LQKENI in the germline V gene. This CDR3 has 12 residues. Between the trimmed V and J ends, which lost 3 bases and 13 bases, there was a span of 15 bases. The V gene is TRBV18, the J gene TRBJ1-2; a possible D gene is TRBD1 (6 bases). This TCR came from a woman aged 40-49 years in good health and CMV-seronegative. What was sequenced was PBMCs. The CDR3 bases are TGTGCCAGCTCACCTTCCGACAAGGGGGTCACCTTC. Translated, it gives CASSPSDKGVTF.